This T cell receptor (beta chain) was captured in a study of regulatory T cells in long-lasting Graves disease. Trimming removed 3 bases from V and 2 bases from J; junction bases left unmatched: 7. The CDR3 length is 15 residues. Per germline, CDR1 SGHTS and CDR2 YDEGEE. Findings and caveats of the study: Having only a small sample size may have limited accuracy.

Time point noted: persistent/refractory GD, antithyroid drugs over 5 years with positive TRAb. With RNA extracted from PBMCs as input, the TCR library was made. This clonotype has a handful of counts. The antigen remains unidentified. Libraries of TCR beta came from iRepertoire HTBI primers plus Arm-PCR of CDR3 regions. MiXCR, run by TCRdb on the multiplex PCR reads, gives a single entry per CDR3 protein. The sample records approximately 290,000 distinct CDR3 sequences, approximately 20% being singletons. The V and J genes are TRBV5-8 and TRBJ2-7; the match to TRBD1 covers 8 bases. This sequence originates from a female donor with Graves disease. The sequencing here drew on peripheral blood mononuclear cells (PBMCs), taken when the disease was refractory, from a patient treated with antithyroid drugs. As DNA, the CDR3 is TGTGCCAGCAGCTCCGCGGGGACAGGCGCCTACGAGCAGTACTTC. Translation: CASSSAGTGAYEQYF.